Listed below are T cell receptor beta chains from one sample, sequenced in a study of identical twins. Using its own MiXCR run on the 5' RACE reads, TCRdb lists one record per CDR3 protein. There are about 700,000 distinct CDR3 sequences in the sample; roughly 6% occur only once, and approximately 1.6% lies in the top ten. Sequenced sample: naive T cells sorted from blood. These receptors were taken from a man between 18 and 29 years old in good health. Both conserved end residues are part of each CDR3. Fields, in order: V gene, D gene, clone size, J gene, CDR3 protein, CDR3 DNA. The D gene is left open where the match is weak. Expanded clones get a size class; other rows say once, few or many, or leave the size out.

V gene: TRBV12-3/TRBV12-4; D gene: .; clone size: .; J gene: TRBJ2-1; CDR3 protein: CASSFRAGHEQFF; CDR3 DNA: TGTGCCAGCAGTTTCAGGGCGGGGCACGAGCAGTTCTTC
V gene: TRBV5-1; D gene: TRBD2; clone size: many; J gene: TRBJ2-7; CDR3 protein: CASSLASGVVYEQYF; CDR3 DNA: TGCGCCAGCAGCTTGGCTAGCGGGGTCGTCTACGAGCAGTACTTC
V gene: TRBV20-1; D gene: TRBD2; clone size: .; J gene: TRBJ2-5; CDR3 protein: CSAPGGVLQETQYF; CDR3 DNA: TGCAGTGCCCCGGGAGGGGTCTTACAAGAGACCCAGTACTTC
V gene: TRBV11-1; D gene: .; clone size: .; J gene: TRBJ1-1; CDR3 protein: CASSLAMVRGEAFF; CDR3 DNA: TGTGCCAGCAGCTTAGCTATGGTTCGTGGTGAAGCTTTCTTT
V gene: TRBV20-1; D gene: TRBD2; clone size: many; J gene: TRBJ2-1; CDR3 protein: CSANPLAGGSGNEQFF; CDR3 DNA: TGCAGTGCTAACCCTCTAGCGGGAGGGTCGGGTAATGAGCAGTTCTTC
V gene: TRBV14; D gene: .; clone size: .; J gene: TRBJ2-1; CDR3 protein: CASSQDSGTNEQFF; CDR3 DNA: TGTGCCAGCAGCCAAGATTCAGGGACCAATGAGCAGTTCTTC
V gene: TRBV28; D gene: .; clone size: many; J gene: TRBJ2-1; CDR3 protein: CASSLLGNYNEQFF; CDR3 DNA: TGTGCCAGCAGTTTACTGGGCAACTACAATGAGCAGTTCTTC
V gene: TRBV27; D gene: .; clone size: many; J gene: TRBJ2-5; CDR3 protein: CASKLTDGQETQYF; CDR3 DNA: TGTGCCAGCAAACTAACCGACGGCCAAGAGACCCAGTACTTC
V gene: TRBV20-1; D gene: TRBD2; clone size: .; J gene: TRBJ2-1; CDR3 protein: CSARDGGLGAQEQFF; CDR3 DNA: TGCAGTGCTAGAGATGGGGGACTAGGAGCACAAGAGCAGTTCTTC
V gene: TRBV7-9; D gene: .; clone size: few; J gene: TRBJ2-1; CDR3 protein: CASSPAVSGIYNEQFF; CDR3 DNA: TGTGCCAGCAGCCCAGCTGTCTCCGGGATCTACAATGAGCAGTTCTTC
V gene: TRBV10-2; D gene: TRBD2; clone size: many; J gene: TRBJ2-1; CDR3 protein: CASSDGAGGYNEQFF; CDR3 DNA: TGCGCCAGCAGTGATGGCGCGGGAGGCTACAATGAGCAGTTCTTC
V gene: TRBV29-1; D gene: .; clone size: many; J gene: TRBJ1-2; CDR3 protein: CSVGSTNGYTF; CDR3 DNA: TGCAGCGTCGGGTCCACGAATGGCTACACCTTC
V gene: TRBV6-1; D gene: TRBD1; clone size: .; J gene: TRBJ2-2; CDR3 protein: CASKAGGTGELFF; CDR3 DNA: TGTGCCAGCAAAGCAGGGGGCACCGGGGAGCTGTTTTTT
V gene: TRBV20-1; D gene: TRBD1; clone size: many; J gene: TRBJ2-5; CDR3 protein: CSARDSGTGWKETQYF; CDR3 DNA: TGCAGTGCTAGAGATTCCGGGACAGGGTGGAAAGAGACCCAGTACTTC
V gene: TRBV9; D gene: TRBD2; clone size: few; J gene: TRBJ2-3; CDR3 protein: CASSVAPGGTTADTQYF; CDR3 DNA: TGTGCCAGCAGCGTAGCCCCCGGAGGGACTACGGCAGATACGCAGTATTTT
V gene: TRBV7-9; D gene: .; clone size: many; J gene: TRBJ2-4; CDR3 protein: CASSPVVLVKNIQYF; CDR3 DNA: TGTGCCAGCAGCCCCGTCGTCCTTGTCAAAAACATTCAGTACTTC
V gene: TRBV10-2; D gene: .; clone size: many; J gene: TRBJ2-1; CDR3 protein: CASSEGGNNEQFF; CDR3 DNA: TGCGCCAGCAGTGAGGGAGGAAACAATGAGCAGTTCTTC
V gene: TRBV11-2; D gene: .; clone size: once; J gene: TRBJ2-1; CDR3 protein: CASSLGLRRENEQFF; CDR3 DNA: TGTGCCAGCAGCTTGGGCCTCAGACGTGAGAATGAGCAGTTCTTC
V gene: TRBV20-1; D gene: .; clone size: few; J gene: TRBJ2-6; CDR3 protein: CSARGQPPGANVLTF; CDR3 DNA: TGCAGTGCTAGAGGACAGCCACCTGGGGCCAACGTCCTGACTTTC
V gene: TRBV10-3; D gene: TRBD2; clone size: many; J gene: TRBJ2-3; CDR3 protein: CAITGGRASTDTQYF; CDR3 DNA: TGTGCCATCACAGGCGGGAGGGCCAGCACAGATACGCAGTATTTT
V gene: TRBV12-3/TRBV12-4; D gene: TRBD2; clone size: few; J gene: TRBJ2-5; CDR3 protein: CASTGTSGASWGETQYF; CDR3 DNA: TGTGCCAGCACAGGGACTAGCGGGGCTTCGTGGGGAGAGACCCAGTACTTC
V gene: TRBV6-1; D gene: .; clone size: .; J gene: TRBJ2-1; CDR3 protein: CAGAGALGLRPQDEQFF; CDR3 DNA: TGTGCCGGCGCCGGTGCCCTAGGATTGCGGCCGCAGGATGAGCAGTTCTTC
V gene: TRBV19; D gene: TRBD2; clone size: .; J gene: TRBJ2-1; CDR3 protein: CASSNVVAGGPNNEQFF; CDR3 DNA: TGTGCCAGTAGTAACGTGGTAGCGGGGGGACCTAACAATGAGCAGTTCTTC
V gene: TRBV20-1; D gene: TRBD1; clone size: many; J gene: TRBJ2-7; CDR3 protein: CSARTGIEYEQYF; CDR3 DNA: TGCAGTGCTAGGACAGGGATAGAGTACGAGCAGTACTTC
V gene: TRBV5-1; D gene: .; clone size: many; J gene: TRBJ1-5; CDR3 protein: CASSLEAGGNQPQHF; CDR3 DNA: TGCGCCAGCAGCTTGGAGGCTGGAGGCAATCAGCCCCAGCATTTT
V gene: TRBV18; D gene: .; clone size: many; J gene: TRBJ1-5; CDR3 protein: CASSPLGRGEPQHF; CDR3 DNA: TGTGCCAGCTCACCTTTAGGCAGGGGCGAGCCCCAGCATTTT
V gene: TRBV14; D gene: .; clone size: few; J gene: TRBJ2-1; CDR3 protein: CASSQDWASLRNEQFF; CDR3 DNA: TGTGCCAGCAGCCAAGATTGGGCTAGCCTGAGGAATGAGCAGTTCTTC
V gene: TRBV30; D gene: .; clone size: few; J gene: TRBJ2-3; CDR3 protein: CAWDGIRKGTQYF; CDR3 DNA: TGTGCCTGGGATGGGATCCGGAAGGGGACGCAGTATTTT
V gene: TRBV28; D gene: .; clone size: .; J gene: TRBJ2-1; CDR3 protein: CASKAGLANNEQFF; CDR3 DNA: TGTGCCAGCAAGGCAGGGCTAGCTAACAATGAGCAGTTCTTC
V gene: TRBV30; D gene: .; clone size: many; J gene: TRBJ2-2; CDR3 protein: CAGRSNTGELFF; CDR3 DNA: TGTGCCGGTCGGTCCAACACCGGGGAGCTGTTTTTT
V gene: TRBV29-1; D gene: .; clone size: many; J gene: TRBJ1-2; CDR3 protein: CSVGGGEADSYYGYTF; CDR3 DNA: TGCAGCGTTGGGGGGGGGGAGGCAGACTCGTACTATGGCTACACCTTC
V gene: TRBV4-2; D gene: TRBD2; clone size: many; J gene: TRBJ2-1; CDR3 protein: CASSQVLAGGADEQFF; CDR3 DNA: TGTGCCAGCAGCCAAGTTCTGGCGGGAGGGGCGGATGAGCAGTTCTTC
V gene: TRBV7-2; D gene: .; clone size: few; J gene: TRBJ2-3; CDR3 protein: CASSSWHRAGTDTQYF; CDR3 DNA: TGTGCCAGCAGCTCTTGGCACCGGGCGGGCACAGATACGCAGTATTTT
V gene: TRBV10-3; D gene: TRBD1; clone size: many; J gene: TRBJ1-4; CDR3 protein: CATARDSEEKLFF; CDR3 DNA: TGTGCCACAGCAAGGGACAGCGAGGAAAAACTGTTTTTT
V gene: TRBV29-1; D gene: .; clone size: many; J gene: TRBJ2-1; CDR3 protein: CSVVGLSYNEQFF; CDR3 DNA: TGCAGCGTTGTAGGTCTCTCCTACAATGAGCAGTTCTTC
V gene: TRBV7-9; D gene: .; clone size: .; J gene: TRBJ2-1; CDR3 protein: CASGGTEQFF; CDR3 DNA: TGTGCCAGCGGAGGGACTGAGCAGTTCTTC
V gene: TRBV7-8; D gene: .; clone size: few; J gene: TRBJ2-5; CDR3 protein: CASSPNRGQTRETQYF; CDR3 DNA: TGTGCCAGCAGCCCGAACCGGGGCCAGACTAGGGAGACCCAGTACTTC
V gene: TRBV6-5; D gene: TRBD1; clone size: many; J gene: TRBJ2-2; CDR3 protein: CASRATGPGELFF; CDR3 DNA: TGTGCCAGCAGGGCGACAGGGCCCGGGGAGCTGTTTTTT
V gene: TRBV12-3/TRBV12-4; D gene: .; clone size: many; J gene: TRBJ2-1; CDR3 protein: CASSLGVSYNEQFF; CDR3 DNA: TGTGCCAGCAGCCTGGGAGTGTCCTACAATGAGCAGTTCTTC
V gene: TRBV6-2/TRBV6-3; D gene: TRBD2; clone size: many; J gene: TRBJ2-1; CDR3 protein: CASSYQGLAGSEFF; CDR3 DNA: TGTGCCAGCAGTTACCAGGGACTAGCGGGATCGGAGTTCTTC
V gene: TRBV3-1; D gene: .; clone size: few; J gene: TRBJ2-1; CDR3 protein: CASSRTRGNEQFF; CDR3 DNA: TGTGCCAGCAGCAGGACGAGGGGGAATGAGCAGTTCTTC
V gene: TRBV7-2; D gene: .; clone size: .; J gene: TRBJ2-3; CDR3 protein: CASSSPVGGVTDTQYF; CDR3 DNA: TGTGCCAGCAGCTCGCCGGTCGGGGGCGTCACAGATACGCAGTATTTT
V gene: TRBV10-3; D gene: .; clone size: many; J gene: TRBJ2-1; CDR3 protein: CAISSAYNEQFF; CDR3 DNA: TGTGCCATCAGTTCCGCCTACAATGAGCAGTTCTTC
V gene: TRBV25-1; D gene: TRBD1; clone size: .; J gene: TRBJ2-1; CDR3 protein: CASSENLGQGVNEQFF; CDR3 DNA: TGTGCCAGCAGTGAAAACTTGGGACAGGGCGTGAATGAGCAGTTCTTC
V gene: TRBV5-1; D gene: TRBD2; clone size: .; J gene: TRBJ2-3; CDR3 protein: CASSPGLAGGISTDTQYF; CDR3 DNA: TGCGCCAGCAGCCCGGGACTAGCGGGAGGGATTAGCACAGATACGCAGTATTTT
V gene: TRBV27; D gene: .; clone size: .; J gene: TRBJ2-3; CDR3 protein: CASSTTALGATDTQYF; CDR3 DNA: TGTGCCAGCAGTACCACAGCCTTGGGGGCCACAGATACGCAGTATTTT
V gene: TRBV20-1; D gene: .; clone size: many; J gene: TRBJ2-1; CDR3 protein: CSARDSRKVNEQFF; CDR3 DNA: TGCAGTGCTCGGGACTCGCGAAAGGTCAATGAGCAGTTCTTC
V gene: TRBV20-1; D gene: TRBD2; clone size: many; J gene: TRBJ2-1; CDR3 protein: CSASDPKTSGRYNEQFF; CDR3 DNA: TGCAGTGCTTCCGACCCGAAGACTAGCGGGAGGTACAATGAGCAGTTCTTC
V gene: TRBV5-1; D gene: TRBD2; clone size: .; J gene: TRBJ2-1; CDR3 protein: CASSAAGAPYNEQFF; CDR3 DNA: TGCGCCAGCAGCGCAGCGGGAGCCCCTTACAATGAGCAGTTCTTC
V gene: TRBV12-3/TRBV12-4; D gene: TRBD2; clone size: many; J gene: TRBJ2-1; CDR3 protein: CASSFGRASYNEQFF; CDR3 DNA: TGTGCCAGCAGTTTTGGGAGGGCCTCCTACAATGAGCAGTTCTTC
V gene: TRBV14; D gene: TRBD2; clone size: .; J gene: TRBJ2-6; CDR3 protein: CASSHYLAGVFGANVLTF; CDR3 DNA: TGTGCCAGCAGCCACTATCTAGCGGGAGTCTTCGGGGCCAACGTCCTGACTTTC
V gene: TRBV6-2/TRBV6-3; D gene: .; clone size: .; J gene: TRBJ2-2; CDR3 protein: CASSAAVGELFF; CDR3 DNA: TGTGCCAGCAGCGCCGCAGTCGGGGAGCTGTTTTTT
V gene: TRBV29-1; D gene: TRBD2; clone size: many; J gene: TRBJ2-1; CDR3 protein: CSALGLAGAYEQFF; CDR3 DNA: TGCAGCGCCCTGGGACTAGCGGGAGCATATGAGCAGTTCTTC
V gene: TRBV5-1; D gene: .; clone size: many; J gene: TRBJ2-5; CDR3 protein: CASSFEDREWEAQYF; CDR3 DNA: TGCGCCAGCAGTTTCGAGGACCGGGAATGGGAAGCCCAGTACTTC
V gene: TRBV29-1; D gene: TRBD1; clone size: many; J gene: TRBJ2-4; CDR3 protein: CSAGQGPKNIQYF; CDR3 DNA: TGCAGCGCCGGACAGGGCCCCAAAAACATTCAGTACTTC
V gene: TRBV18; D gene: TRBD2; clone size: few; J gene: TRBJ2-1; CDR3 protein: CASSSGTSGGDEQFF; CDR3 DNA: TGTGCCAGCTCATCAGGGACTAGCGGCGGGGATGAGCAGTTCTTC
V gene: TRBV7-9; D gene: .; clone size: many; J gene: TRBJ2-7; CDR3 protein: CASSLELGDYEYF; CDR3 DNA: TGTGCCAGCAGCCTCGAGTTGGGCGACTATGAGTACTTC
V gene: TRBV4-3; D gene: TRBD2; clone size: many; J gene: TRBJ2-1; CDR3 protein: CASSQRLAGSYNEQFF; CDR3 DNA: TGCGCCAGCAGCCAACGCCTAGCGGGGTCCTACAATGAGCAGTTCTTC
V gene: TRBV7-2; D gene: .; clone size: many; J gene: TRBJ2-1; CDR3 protein: CASSSTLTGHDRFF; CDR3 DNA: TGTGCCAGCAGCTCCACCCTTACGGGCCACGATCGGTTCTTC
V gene: TRBV15; D gene: .; clone size: many; J gene: TRBJ2-7; CDR3 protein: CATSRDGGGGYEQYF; CDR3 DNA: TGTGCCACCAGCAGAGATGGCGGAGGGGGTTACGAGCAGTACTTC